The 24 T cell receptor beta chains in this list originate from one sample, sequenced in a study of OX40 agonist ivuxolimab in advanced cancers. Method: immunoSEQ multiplex PCR; TCRdb's copy keeps in-frame clones and lacks some. The sample shows 98,000 or so clones, roughly nine tenths of them seen only once. The sample consisted of CD4+ or CD8+ T cells sorted from blood, taken in a trial of the OX40 agonist ivuxolimab. These TCRs come from an adult with an advanced solid tumor such as melanoma, head and neck, liver or kidney cancer.

The chain recombines TRBV7-9 with TRBJ1-1, with TRBD1 as a possible D gene (6 bases). CDR3 length: 17 amino acids. Germline V gives CDR1 SEHNR, CDR2 FQNEAQ (reference sequence). The ends were cut back, 5 bases at V and 1 base at J, with 20 bases in the middle. The CDR3 bases are TGTGCCAGCAGCCTACAAACGGCAGGGGCTAAGAACACTGAAGCTTTCTTT. Amino acids: CASSLQTAGAKNTEAFF.

The chain has TRBV29-1 and TRBJ2-1, with 11 bases identical to TRBD2. Per the germline V gene, CDR1 is SQVTM and CDR2 is ANQGSEA. V shed 4 bases, J shed 9 bases, and the junction held 8 bases outside the gene matches. The CDR3 runs to 14 residues. DNA for the CDR3: TGCAGCGTTGCGGTTACTAGCGGGAGCGGTGAGCAGTTCTTC. It specifies CSVAVTSGSGEQFF.

The chain couples TRBV7-2 to TRBJ1-5; TRBD1 is a possible D gene (6 bases). CDR3 length equals 14 residues. The germline CDR1 and CDR2 sequences are SGHTA and FQGNSA. With 3 bases removed from V and 14 bases from J, the gap between germline ends came to 20 bases. The CDR3 protein is CASSLTGTNQLKHF. As DNA, the CDR3 is TGTGCCAGCAGCTTGACAGGTACCAATCAGTTAAAGCATTTT.

The chain combines TRBV6-5 with TRBJ2-3; the D is unclear. This CDR3 contains 15 residues. From germline, CDR1 is MNHEY and CDR2 SVGAGI. The V and J ends lost 2 bases and 2 bases respectively, with 11 bases between them. The CDR3 region has the DNA TGTGCCAGCAGTTACCGACACCCATACACAGATACGCAGTATTTT. This sequence encodes CASSYRHPYTDTQYF.

This chain links TRBV9 with TRBJ1-1, with D uncertain. Trimming pared 0 bases from V and 4 bases from J, leaving 13 bases between. The V gene's germline CDR1 is SGDLS and CDR2 YYNGEE. The length of the CDR3 is 15 residues. CDR3 bases: TGTGCCAGCAGCGTAGTAGCGACACGAGTCACTGAAGCTTTCTTT. Its protein is CASSVVATRVTEAFF.

The chain couples TRBV10-3 to TRBJ1-4; tentative D call: TRBD1 (5 bases). Trimming cost V 8 bases and J 5 bases, with 15 bases left between them. CDR3 size: 14 residues. Germline V CDR1 and CDR2: ENHRY, SYGVKD. DNA for the CDR3: TGTGCCATCGGTGCTCACCCAGGGAATGAAAAACTGTTTTTT. Residues: CAIGAHPGNEKLFF.

The chain joins TRBV6-5 to TRBJ2-5; possibly TRBD2 for D (5 bases). This CDR3 has 16 amino acids. The V gene's germline CDR1 is MNHEY and CDR2 SVGAGI. Trimming shortened V by 3 bases and J by 4 bases, and 18 bases separated the two germline ends. The DNA of the CDR3 is TGTGCCAGCAGTTATTCACTCGGGCGGGCAGGAGAGACCCAGTACTTC. Its protein is CASSYSLGRAGETQYF.

The chain links TRBV18 to TRBJ2-7; D may match TRBD1 or TRBD2 (5 bases each). V lost 3 bases and J 12 bases, leaving 15 bases between the germline ends. Germline assignment: CDR1 KGHSH and CDR2 LQKENI. This CDR3 is built from 12 residues. The CDR3 sequence is CASSPNSGRLYF. CDR3 in DNA: TGTGCCAGCTCACCGAATTCGGGACGCCTGTACTTC. Drawing the rest from reference TRBV18 and TRBJ2-7, the complete variable domain is NAGVMQNPRHLVRRRGQEARLRCSPMKGHSHVYWYRQLPEEGLKFMVYLQKENIIDESGMPKERFSAEFPKEGPSILRIQQVVRGDSAAYFCASSPNSGRLYFGPGTRLTVT.

The gene calls are TRBV5-4 and TRBJ1-3; no clear D gene. The CDR3 is 16 residues long. The V and J ends lost 0 bases and 0 bases respectively, with 10 bases between them. CDR1 is SGHNT, CDR2 YYREEE, per germline (reference sequence). CDR3: CASSLASGFSGNTIYF. Written as DNA, the CDR3 is TGTGCCAGCAGCTTGGCCTCGGGGTTCTCTGGAAACACCATATATTTT.

The chain links TRBV4-1 to TRBJ2-7; weak D call: TRBD2 (6 bases). The CDR3 consists of 18 residues. The V end was cut by 3 bases, the J end by 1 base, with 22 bases between. The germline CDR1 and CDR2 sequences are MGHRA and YSYEKL. The chain's CDR3 is CASSHHREPGLGSYEQYF. The CDR3 nucleotides are TGCGCCAGCAGCCACCACAGAGAACCGGGACTGGGGTCCTACGAGCAGTACTTC.

The chain couples TRBV5-4 to TRBJ2-7, with 9 bases lining up with TRBD2. With V trimmed by 0 bases and J by 4 bases, 5 bases remained unmatched. Germline V gives CDR1 SGHNT, CDR2 YYREEE (reference sequence). The CDR3 contains 15 residues. This CDR3 is CASSLGGRGLYEQYF. In DNA, the CDR3 is TGTGCCAGCAGCTTGGGCGGGAGGGGGCTTTACGAGCAGTACTTC.

The gene calls are TRBV28 and TRBJ1-5; 7 nucleotides agree with TRBD1. This CDR3 region has 15 residues. Losses at the gene ends were 7 bases for V and 1 base for J; bases not matched to a gene: 7. Germline lookup yields CDR1 MDHEN and CDR2 SYDVKM. The CDR3 region is CASKGTEGSNQPQHF. The CDR3 DNA follows: TGTGCCAGCAAGGGGACAGAGGGCAGCAATCAGCCCCAGCATTTT.

This clone occurred once. V gene TRBV7-9 combines with J gene TRBJ1-2; TRBD1 is a possible D gene (5 bases). V was clipped by 1 base and J by 7 bases, with 16 bases between them. Germline CDR1 and CDR2: SEHNR and FQNEAQ (reference sequence). The CDR3 runs to 15 residues. The CDR3 DNA sequence: TGTGCCAGCAGCTTAGTTTATCCGCCCCAGGGTGGCTACACCTTC. Its translation: CASSLVYPPQGGYTF.

V gene TRBV6-5 combines with J gene TRBJ2-7; TRBD2 matches at 7 bases. Germline CDR1 reads MNHEY; CDR2 reads SVGAGI. This CDR3 has 15 residues. J lost 0 bases, V lost 5 bases, and 7 bases had no gene match. This CDR3 is CASSTSGGSSYEQYF. The DNA for the CDR3 is TGTGCCAGCAGTACCTCCGGGGGGTCCTCCTACGAGCAGTACTTC.

This chain connects TRBV30 to TRBJ2-2; D tentatively reads TRBD1 or TRBD2 (6 bases each). The CDR3 has 11 residues. Deletions cut 8 bases from V and 6 bases from J, with 10 bases between. The germline CDR1 and CDR2 sequences are GTSNPN and SVGIG (reference sequence). Written as DNA, the CDR3 is TGTGCCGGGGGGCTCGCCGGGGAGCTGTTTTTT. Translated, it gives CAGGLAGELFF. The full variable domain, in which reference TRBV30 and TRBJ2-2 provide the parts outside the CDR3, is SQTIHQWPATLVQPVGSPLSLECTVEGTSNPNLYWYRQAAGRGLQLLFYSVGIGQISSEVPQNLSASRPQDRQFILSSKKLLLSDSGFYLCAGGLAGELFFGEGSRLTVL.

The genes are TRBV9 and TRBJ1-5; a possible D gene is TRBD1 (6 bases). Germline CDR1 reads SGDLS; CDR2 reads YYNGEE. V was clipped by 4 bases and J by 1 base, with 15 bases between them. The CDR3 has 16 residues. This CDR3 reads CASSPSGHLSNQPQHF. In nucleotides, the CDR3 is TGTGCCAGCAGCCCATCGGGACACCTAAGCAATCAGCCCCAGCATTTT.

Here the CDR3 reads CASSFHSYEQYF. The CDR3 bases are TGTGCCAGCAGCTTCCACTCCTACGAGCAGTACTTC. V is TRBV11-2 and J is TRBJ2-7; D is unresolved. The CDR3 spans 12 residues. Germline loops: CDR1 SGHAT, CDR2 FQNNGV. Trimming pared 3 bases from V and 0 bases from J, leaving 3 bases between.

The chain uses TRBV6-1 and TRBJ2-1; 8 bases are a match to TRBD1. This CDR3 has 15 amino acids. Germline loops: CDR1 MNHNS, CDR2 SASEGT. V trimming: 6 bases; J trimming: 3 bases; junction bases outside the gene matches: 7. For the CDR3, the DNA is TGTGCCAGCAGCGGAGACAGGGGCCTCTACAATGAGCAGTTCTTC. It translates to CASSGDRGLYNEQFF.

The genes are TRBV11-2 and TRBJ1-5; 10 bases are a match to TRBD1. This CDR3 has 15 residues. Germline CDR1 is SGHAT and CDR2 is FQNNGV. Trimming removed 5 bases from V and 6 bases from J; junction bases left unmatched: 7. The CDR3 loop reads CASSHGQGVAQPQHF. The CDR3, as DNA: TGTGCCAGCAGCCATGGACAGGGGGTTGCTCAGCCCCAGCATTTT.

The rearrangement joins TRBV29-1 to TRBJ2-7, with 11 bases aligning to TRBD1. The CDR3 spans 16 residues. CDR1 SQVTM and CDR2 ANQGSEA come from the germline V gene. V lost 0 bases to trimming and J lost 8 bases; unmatched junction nucleotides: 12. The CDR3 region is CSVEDLIGTGGRKQYF. The CDR3 nucleotides read TGCAGCGTTGAAGATCTGATTGGGACAGGGGGGAGGAAGCAGTACTTC.

The chain combines TRBV7-9 with TRBJ2-5, with 10 bases that match TRBD2. Losses at the gene ends were 3 bases for V and 5 bases for J; bases not matched to a gene: 9. Per germline, CDR1 SEHNR and CDR2 FQNEAQ (reference sequence). CDR3 length: 16 amino acids. The CDR3 here is CASSLVIAGGLETQYF. DNA for the CDR3: TGTGCCAGCAGCTTGGTAATAGCGGGAGGCTTGGAGACCCAGTACTTC.

This clone was seen a few times. CDR3 bases: TGTGCCAGCAGTGAAGTAAGGAACTACGAGCAGTACTTC. It yields the protein CASSEVRNYEQYF. This chain connects TRBV2 to TRBJ2-7; D call uncertain. The CDR3 has 13 residues. V was shortened by 1 base and J by 3 bases, with 7 bases between the two germline ends. Looked up from germline, CDR1 is SNHLY and CDR2 is FYNNEI.

This chain connects TRBV28 to TRBJ1-1; no clear D. From germline, CDR1 is MDHEN and CDR2 SYDVKM. The CDR3 loop spans 13 amino acids. V lost 6 bases and J lost 1, with 9 bases in between. This CDR3 is CASRPHANTEAFF. The CDR3 nucleotides read TGTGCCAGCAGACCACATGCGAACACTGAAGCTTTCTTT.

The chain recombines TRBV10-3 with TRBJ2-1, with 7 bases lining up with TRBD2. J was trimmed by 5 bases and V by 0 bases; bases with no gene match: 4. The CDR3 covers 15 residues. In germline, CDR1 is ENHRY, CDR2 SYGVKD. The CDR3 protein is CAISESGGSDNEQFF. CDR3 bases: TGTGCCATCAGTGAGTCGGGGGGGTCGGACAATGAGCAGTTCTTC.